This T cell receptor (beta chain) was captured in a study of blood T cell repertoires in COVID-19 (dated by TCRdb to the early 2020s). Looking at the study overall: Collaborator samples came from the United States, Italy and Spain and covered acute and convalescent phases of COVID-19. Where available, HLA class I and class II types were taken from metadata supplied by the sample provider and were not determined by assay-based typing. The prospective study material was composed of cDNA or gDNA derived from T cells, B-cell-depleted T cells, or PBMCs. The dataset comprised deeply sampled blood TCRbeta repertoires from subjects exposed to, actively infected with, or recovered from COVID-19. The repertoires were made available in a free public database intended to serve as a resource for research on the immune response to SARS-CoV-2. Sample metadata almost always included a de-identified subject ID, COVID-19 status, age in years and sex. The samples were drawn from the first 160 participants of the ongoing ImmuneRACE study and from 950 to 1,500 subjects provided by 6 global collaborators.

CDR1 MNHNY and CDR2 SVGAGI were looked up in the germline V gene (reference sequence). Counted from cysteine to phenylalanine, this CDR3 has 15 amino acids. The read is trimmed to its CDR3 DNA, 45 bases read in frame from base 1. V loses 7 bases at its end and J loses 6 bases; junction bases beyond the gene matches: 14. Participants in the prospective study were aged roughly 18 to 100 years, lived in under 30 United States geographic areas, and enrolled through a virtual design. To assign participants to cohorts, the prospective study relied on clinical history that participants themselves reported in a screening survey and a study questionnaire. In the prospective study, whole blood, serum and a nasopharyngeal or oropharyngeal swab were collected from each participant by mobile phlebotomists. Additional blood draws and questionnaires over an approximately 2-month period could optionally be provided by prospective study participants. Before DNA extraction, blood samples from the prospective study were shipped at room temperature or frozen.

In regard to this clone: Its antigen is unknown. No much larger clone is present one base from it, and per-base qualities are unavailable.

Summary of the overall study and its limitations: The amount of clinical and demographic metadata varied by source and participant and was provided uncurated.

The immunoSEQ Assay, a bias-controlled multiplex PCR, was used to amplify TCRbeta CDR3 regions from genomic DNA. The authors' pipeline ran thus. Nucleated cell counts per sample were estimated from amplification of reference gene primers within the assay. To quantify the absolute abundance of each unique TCRbeta CDR3 rearrangement, sequence reads were collapsed and filtered. For each sample, productive Simpson clonality was calculated as the square root of Simpson's diversity index over productive rearrangements. TCRdb stores this immuneACCESS table with in-frame sequences only. Part of the clones is absent; in the studies checked, under half of the shortfall reflects unresolved V genes, and no reason is known for the rest. The D gene and trimming were derived from the DNA, and the V and J assignments and clone size from that table. Present in this sample are under 200,000 clones, roughly 86% of which were seen just once. The ten largest make up 5% to 7% of the sample.

The specimen sequenced was PBMCs or T cells enriched from blood (not recorded which). Rearrangement joined TRBV6-6 to TRBJ1-2; 7 middle bases align to TRBD1. This sequence was found in a man in his forties with acute COVID-19. The nucleotides read TGTGCCAGCAACCAACAGACAGGGAGTTTGGATGGCTACACCTTC. Its translation is CASNQQTGSLDGYTF.